This T cell receptor (beta chain) was retrieved from a study of T cell changes during pregnancy in multiple sclerosis. The CDR3 spans 15 residues. The germline gives CDR1 SGDLS, CDR2 YYNGEE. V dropped 0 bases and J dropped 8 bases, with 14 bases sitting between them. Data came from immunoSEQ multiplex PCR; TCRdb stores just in-frame clones and leaves some out. This repertoire shows 70,000 to 95,000 clones, 85% to 95% found once; its top ten account for approximately 2%. The chain links TRBV9 to TRBJ1-4, with D perhaps matching TRBD1 (6 bases). The clonotype comes from a female donor in good health, enrolled as a control in a pregnancy study. The sequencing used peripheral blood, collected in the second trimester of pregnancy. CDR3 sequence reads: CASSVGGGAGEKLFF. CDR3 nucleotides: TGTGCCAGCAGCGTAGGTGGGGGGGCTGGGGAAAAACTGTTTTTT.